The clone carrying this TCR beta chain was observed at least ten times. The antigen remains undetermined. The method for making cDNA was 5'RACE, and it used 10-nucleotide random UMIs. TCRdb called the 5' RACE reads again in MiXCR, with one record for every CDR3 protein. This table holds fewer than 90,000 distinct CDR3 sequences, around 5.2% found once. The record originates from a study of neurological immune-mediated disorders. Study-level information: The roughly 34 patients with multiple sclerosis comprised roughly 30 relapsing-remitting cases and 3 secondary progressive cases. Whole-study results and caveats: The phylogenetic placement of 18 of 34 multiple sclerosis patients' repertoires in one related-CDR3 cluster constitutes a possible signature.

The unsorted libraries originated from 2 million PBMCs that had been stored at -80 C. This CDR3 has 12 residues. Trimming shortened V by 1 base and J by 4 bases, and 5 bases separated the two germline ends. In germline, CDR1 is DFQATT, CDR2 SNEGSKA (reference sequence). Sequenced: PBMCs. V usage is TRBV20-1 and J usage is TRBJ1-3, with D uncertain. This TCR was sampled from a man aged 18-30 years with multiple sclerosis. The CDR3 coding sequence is TGCAGTGCTAGAGTTATGGGAAACACCATATATTTT. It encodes CSARVMGNTIYF.